This note documents a single T cell receptor beta chain sequence. A junction boundary mismatches the germline segment, possibly from a read error. Production of TCR beta cDNA used approximately 480 ng total RNA together with a constant-region primer. Slightly modified ARM-PCR, run as three nested multiplex PCR rounds, produced the TCR beta libraries. In the first two PCR rounds, TRBV1-TRBV30 forward primers were paired with a C-beta reverse primer, and each round lasted about 9 cycles. From the multiplex PCR reads, TCRdb called clonotypes with MiXCR, one entry per CDR3 protein. The table records tens of thousands of distinct CDR3 sequences, 69% of them present only once. Total RNA and DNA came together from about 19-30 mg of bulk tissue without cell sorting. This CDR3 is built from 19 residues. From germline, CDR1 is SGHAT and CDR2 FQNNGV. This record comes from a study of tumor-infiltrating lymphocytes in primary liver carcinoma.

This sequence was found in a man aged 35 to 55 with primary liver carcinoma and hepatitis B virus infection. The V gene is TRBV11-2, the J gene TRBJ2-1; 7 positions agree with TRBD2. Sequencing was done on a sample of tumor-adjacent normal liver tissue. The CDR3 DNA reads as TGTGTCAGCAGTTTAGATGGGCGATTCAGCGGGACCCCTTACAATGAGCAGTTCTTC. It is translated as CVSSLDGRFSGTPYNEQFF.